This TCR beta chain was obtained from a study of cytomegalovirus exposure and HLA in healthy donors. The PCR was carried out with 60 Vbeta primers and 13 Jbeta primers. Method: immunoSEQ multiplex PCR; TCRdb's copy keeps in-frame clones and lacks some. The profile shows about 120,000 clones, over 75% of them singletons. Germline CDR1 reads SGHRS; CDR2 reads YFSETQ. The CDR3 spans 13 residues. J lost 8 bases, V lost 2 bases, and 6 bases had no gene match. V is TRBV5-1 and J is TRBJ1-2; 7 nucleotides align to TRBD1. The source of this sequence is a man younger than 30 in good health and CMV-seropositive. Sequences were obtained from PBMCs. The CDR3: CASSLFDRDGYTF. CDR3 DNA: TGCGCCAGCAGCTTATTTGACAGGGACGGCTACACCTTC.